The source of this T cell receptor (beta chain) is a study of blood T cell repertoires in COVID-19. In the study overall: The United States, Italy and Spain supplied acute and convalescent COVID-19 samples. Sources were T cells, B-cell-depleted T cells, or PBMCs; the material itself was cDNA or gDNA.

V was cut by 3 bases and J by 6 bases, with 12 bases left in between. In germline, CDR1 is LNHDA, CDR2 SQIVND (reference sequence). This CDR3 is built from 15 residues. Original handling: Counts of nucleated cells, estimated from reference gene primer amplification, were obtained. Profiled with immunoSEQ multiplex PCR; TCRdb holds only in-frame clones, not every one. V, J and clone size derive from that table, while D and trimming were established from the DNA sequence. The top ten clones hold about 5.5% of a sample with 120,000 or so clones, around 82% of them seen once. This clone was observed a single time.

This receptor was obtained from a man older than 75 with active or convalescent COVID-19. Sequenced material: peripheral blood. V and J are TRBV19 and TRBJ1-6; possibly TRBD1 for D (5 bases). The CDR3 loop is CASSMGGDINSPLHF. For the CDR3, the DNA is TGTGCCAGTAGTATGGGAGGGGATATTAATTCACCCCTCCACTTT.